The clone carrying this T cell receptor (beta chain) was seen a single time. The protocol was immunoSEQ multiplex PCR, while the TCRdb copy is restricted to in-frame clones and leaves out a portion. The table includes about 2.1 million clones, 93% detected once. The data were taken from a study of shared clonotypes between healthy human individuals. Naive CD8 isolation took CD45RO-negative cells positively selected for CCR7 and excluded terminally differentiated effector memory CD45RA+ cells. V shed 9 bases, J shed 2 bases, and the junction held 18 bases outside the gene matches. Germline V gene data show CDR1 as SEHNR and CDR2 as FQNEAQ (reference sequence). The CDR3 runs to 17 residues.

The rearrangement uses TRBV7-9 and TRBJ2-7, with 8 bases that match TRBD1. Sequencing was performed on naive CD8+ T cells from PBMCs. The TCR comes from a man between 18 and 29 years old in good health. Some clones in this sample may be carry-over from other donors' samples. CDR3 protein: CASGPRPGGPRAYEQYF. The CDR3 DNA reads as TGTGCCAGTGGCCCGAGACCAGGGGGCCCGAGGGCCTACGAGCAGTACTTC.